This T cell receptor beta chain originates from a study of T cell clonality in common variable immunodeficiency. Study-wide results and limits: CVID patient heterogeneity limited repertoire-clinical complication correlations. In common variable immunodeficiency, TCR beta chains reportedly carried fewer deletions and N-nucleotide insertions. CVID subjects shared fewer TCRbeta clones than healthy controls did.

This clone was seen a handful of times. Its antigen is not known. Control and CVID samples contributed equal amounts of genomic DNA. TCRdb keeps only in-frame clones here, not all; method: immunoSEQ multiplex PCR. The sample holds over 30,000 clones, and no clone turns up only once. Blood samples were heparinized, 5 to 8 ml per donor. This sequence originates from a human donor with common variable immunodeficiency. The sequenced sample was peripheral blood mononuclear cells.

CDR3: CASSFNTFSTNEKLFF. CDR3 DNA (partial): TGTGCCAGTAGTTTCAACACGTTTTCTACTAATGAAAAA. V is TRBV19 and J is TRBJ1-4; D is unresolved. The read ends 3 residues before the CDR3 terminus; that terminus is restored from the germline J gene. Per germline, CDR1 LNHDA and CDR2 SQIVND (reference sequence). The CDR3 runs 16 residues. The germline V and J ends were trimmed by 5 bases and 2 bases, with 15 bases remaining between them.